Here is one T cell receptor beta chain with its context. This record belongs to a study of blood T cell repertoires in COVID-19. Overall study: Whether acute or convalescent, the COVID-19 samples came from the United States, Italy and Spain. Sources were T cells, B-cell-depleted T cells, or PBMCs; the material itself was cDNA or gDNA.

This CDR3 spans 13 amino acids. The V end was cut by 0 bases, the J end by 6 bases, with 9 bases between. CDR1 SGHRS and CDR2 YFSETQ come from the germline V gene. In the original workflow: Amplification from reference gene primers served as the basis for estimated nucleated cell counts. Some clones are missing from TCRdb's copy, which holds only in-frame ones; the method was immunoSEQ multiplex PCR. The D gene and trimming were derived from the DNA, and the V and J assignments and clone size from that table. The data show under 200,000 clones, around nine tenths seen once. The sequenced material came from peripheral blood. The chain joins TRBV5-1 to TRBJ1-1; D is uncertain. The origin of this receptor is a man aged 18 to 29 with active or convalescent COVID-19. For the CDR3, the DNA is TGCGCCAGCAGCTTGGTGGGCAGGTCTGAAGCTTTCTTT. Translation: CASSLVGRSEAFF.